The 22 T cell receptor beta chains presented below share a single source sample, sequenced in a study of Graves' ophthalmopathy and Graves' hyperthyroidism. RNA transcripts were the template, and TCR beta CDR3 regions were amplified from them. Second-round multiplex PCR followed a first-round RT-PCR using HTBI primers. MiXCR was run by TCRdb on the multiplex PCR reads, yielding one entry per CDR3 protein. The sample consists of about 1.2 million distinct CDR3 sequences, 35% to 45% of them appearing once. What was sequenced was peripheral blood or thyroid tissue (not recorded which). The source of these receptors is an adult man with Graves' hyperthyroidism.

This clonotype has at least ten counts. CDR3 nucleotide sequence: TGTGCCAGTAGTATACAAGGATTAAACGAGCAGTACTTC. Amino acid sequence: CASSIQGLNEQYF. The gene calls are TRBV19 and TRBJ2-7; D unclear. This CDR3 is 13 amino acids long. V shed 2 bases and J shed 5 bases, with 10 bases lying between them. Germline V gives CDR1 LNHDA, CDR2 SQIVND (reference sequence).

V is TRBV29-1 and J is TRBJ2-2; TRBD2 matches 7 bases. V shed 4 bases, J shed 4 bases, and the junction held 9 bases outside the gene matches. The CDR3 runs 15 residues. Per germline, CDR1 SQVTM and CDR2 ANQGSEA. The CDR3 nucleotides are TGCAGCGTTGGTCGGTCTAGCGGCCGCACCGGGGAGCTGTTTTTT. This translates into CSVGRSSGRTGELFF.

The V and J genes are TRBV7-2 and TRBJ1-6, with D tentatively TRBD1 (5 bases). Looked up from germline, CDR1 is SGHTA and CDR2 is FQGNSA. Trimming left V 2 bases short and J 7 bases short, with 12 bases between. This CDR3 comprises 15 residues. The CDR3: CASSLWGFSNSPLHF. The DNA of the CDR3 is TGTGCCAGCAGCTTATGGGGGTTTAGCAATTCACCCCTCCACTTT.

The sample holds a few counts of this clonotype. V is TRBV20-1 and J is TRBJ2-7; TRBD2 matches at 9 bases. The trim removed 3 bases at V and 5 bases at J, leaving 5 bases unmatched. The CDR3 covers 13 residues. Germline loops: CDR1 DFQATT, CDR2 SNEGSKA (reference sequence). CDR3 nucleotides: TGCAGTGCTAGTTCTAGCGGGAACCACGAGCAGTACTTC. Its translation is CSASSSGNHEQYF.

In its sample, this clonotype was seen a few times. The chain links TRBV10-3 to TRBJ1-5; perhaps TRBD1 as D (5 bases). CDR1 ENHRY and CDR2 SYGVKD come from the germline V gene. The CDR3 runs 14 residues. V lost 3 bases, J lost 4 bases, and 10 bases lay in between. In nucleotides, the CDR3 is TGTGCCATCAGTGACGGTTGGGGGAATCAGCCCCAGCATTTT. This codes for CAISDGWGNQPQHF.

The chain joins TRBV18 to TRBJ1-6, with D unresolved. The CDR3 runs to 15 residues. Germline V gene lookup returns CDR1 KGHSH and CDR2 LQKENI. The ends were cut back, 7 bases at V and 10 bases at J, with 20 bases in the middle. The CDR3 loop reads CASFPGGIGGSPLHF. The DNA of the CDR3 is TGTGCCAGCTTCCCCGGAGGGATTGGAGGGTCACCCCTCCACTTT.

Details on this clonotype: At one of its ends the junction is not consistent with the germline gene, which may arise from a read error. The chain uses TRBV10-2 and TRBJ1-1, with D unclear. Looked up from germline, CDR1 is WSHSY and CDR2 is SAAADI. The CDR3 sequence is 15 residues long. The CDR3 sequence: CASSYSTGLNTEAFF. The CDR3 DNA reads TGTGCCAGCAGTTACTCGACCGGGTTGAACACTGAAGCTTTCTTT.

The J gene is TRBJ2-7, the V gene TRBV10-3, with 7 nucleotides matching TRBD1. The CDR3 totals 16 residues. The V gene's germline CDR1 is ENHRY and CDR2 SYGVKD. V was pared by 6 bases and J by 2 bases, with 13 bases of the junction left unmatched. For the CDR3, the DNA is TGTGCCATCAGCAGCCTAGGAGCCGGACAGGCCTACGAGCAGTACTTC. This sequence encodes CAISSLGAGQAYEQYF.

The sample holds a few counts of this clonotype. V usage is TRBV6-5 and J usage is TRBJ2-2, with TRBD2 matching over 8 bases. CDR1 is MNHEY and CDR2 is SVGAGI in the germline V gene. This CDR3 is 18 amino acids long. The trim removed 6 bases at V and 1 base at J, leaving 13 bases unmatched. The CDR3 sequence: CASSFVQREFMNTGELFF. Written as DNA, the CDR3 is TGTGCCAGCAGCTTCGTCCAGCGGGAGTTTATGAACACCGGGGAGCTGTTTTTT.

In its sample, this clonotype was seen many times. The chain recombines TRBV7-9 with TRBJ1-1; no firm D call. The CDR3 totals 13 residues. Germline CDR1 is SEHNR and CDR2 is FQNEAQ (reference sequence). V was clipped by 8 bases and J by 0 bases, with 10 bases between them. DNA for the CDR3: TGTGCCAGCTTCCGTCGGTTGAACACTGAAGCTTTCTTT. Protein product: CASFRRLNTEAFF.

V and J are TRBV12-3 or TRBV12-4 and TRBJ1-5, with TRBD1 identical over 11 bases. The CDR3 spans 17 residues. V dropped 3 bases and J dropped 3; count of bases not matched to a gene: 7. CDR3 amino acids: CASSLNTGQGVNQPQHF. CDR3 in DNA: TGTGCCAGCAGTTTGAATACGGGACAGGGGGTCAATCAGCCCCAGCATTTT.

There are a few counts of this clonotype. The J gene is TRBJ1-6, the V gene TRBV7-2, with D unclear. Germline V lookup: CDR1 SGHTA, CDR2 FQGNSA. V lost 2 bases and J lost 5, with 16 bases in between. This CDR3 has 17 amino acids. The CDR3 reads CASSLMAGSPNNSPLHF. In DNA, the CDR3 is TGTGCCAGCAGCTTAATGGCCGGGAGCCCGAATAATTCACCCCTCCACTTT.

To note about this clonotype: This may be a read error, as it is one base from a much larger clone. The chain employs TRBV7-2 and TRBJ1-1, with D perhaps TRBD1 (5 bases). This CDR3 comprises 15 residues. Trimming left V 4 bases short and J 2 bases short, with 14 bases between. CDR1 SGHTA and CDR2 FQGNSA come from the germline V gene. CDR3 in DNA: TGTGCCAGCAGCTCGGACAATTGGACAAACACTGAAGCTTTCTTT. Amino acid sequence: CASSSDNWTNTEAFF.

The chain carries TRBV29-1 and TRBJ2-5; 7 bases fit TRBD1. Germline CDR1 and CDR2: SQVTM and ANQGSEA. Trimming at V came to 6 bases and at J to 2 bases, leaving 6 bases not matched to a gene. There are 13 residues in the CDR3. The chain's CDR3 is CSVRDRAQETQYF. The CDR3 region has the DNA TGCAGCGTCAGGGACAGAGCTCAAGAGACCCAGTACTTC.

This clonotype showed up just a few times. The V call is TRBV12-5, the J call TRBJ2-5; 7 bases line up with TRBD2. Germline values: CDR1 LGHNT, CDR2 FRNRAP. The CDR3 runs 14 residues. V dropped 6 bases and J dropped 9; count of bases not matched to a gene: 13. The CDR3 protein is CASGLSGTTLPQYF. In DNA, the CDR3 is TGTGCTAGTGGCCTTTCCGGGACTACCCTCCCCCAGTACTTC.

This clonotype was counted at least ten times. CDR3 protein: CASTVRAAGSWDEQYF. The DNA for the CDR3 is TGTGCCAGCACCGTCAGGGCTGCAGGCAGCTGGGACGAGCAGTACTTC. This chain uses TRBV7-6 with TRBJ2-7, with D possibly matching TRBD1 (5 bases). The CDR3 covers 16 residues. Germline CDR1 and CDR2: SGHVS and FNYEAQ. The V end was cut by 7 bases, the J end by 5 bases, with 24 bases between. The full variable domain, rest sourced from reference TRBV7-6 and TRBJ2-7, is GAGVSQSPRYKVTKRGQDVALRCDPISGHVSLYWYRQALGQGPEFLTYFNYEAQQDKSGLPNDRFSAERPEGSISTLTIQRTEQRDSAMYRCASTVRAAGSWDEQYFGPGTRLTVT.

The chain uses TRBV20-1 and TRBJ1-6; the match to TRBD1 covers 7 bases. CDR3 length: 15 residues. Trimming took 3 bases from V and 8 from J; bases not matched to a gene: 10. Germline CDR1 DFQATT, CDR2 SNEGSKA (reference sequence). The CDR3 DNA is TGCAGTGCTAGCAGGGAGGACAGGTGGGATTCACCCCTCCACTTT. It specifies CSASREDRWDSPLHF.

This clonotype appeared a few times. This chain links TRBV2 with TRBJ1-5; 10 nucleotides agree with TRBD1. The junction had 6 bases not matched to a gene; V was cut back by 8 bases and J by 2 bases. The CDR3 totals 15 residues. Germline loops: CDR1 SNHLY, CDR2 FYNNEI. The CDR3 coding sequence is TGTGCCAGCGGCGGAGGGACAGGGGGCAATCAGCCCCAGCATTTT. It codes for CASGGGTGGNQPQHF.

The chain is built from TRBV2 and TRBJ2-7, with a weak D call TRBD2 (7 bases). The CDR3 is 16 residues long. CDR1 is SNHLY and CDR2 is FYNNEI in the germline V gene. V was cut by 7 bases and J by 2 bases, with 21 bases left in between. The CDR3 nucleotides are TGTGCCAGCACCCTTTCTCGCGGGGGCCGAACCTACGAGCAGTACTTC. The encoded protein is CASTLSRGGRTYEQYF.

The rearrangement uses TRBV10-3 and TRBJ1-5, with TRBD1 as a possible D gene (5 bases). Per germline, CDR1 ENHRY and CDR2 SYGVKD. This CDR3 spans 16 amino acids. Trimming pared 3 bases from V and 0 bases from J, leaving 12 bases between. CDR3 coding DNA: TGTGCCATCAGTGACCAGGGTGGAGATAGCAATCAGCCCCAGCATTTT. It yields the protein CAISDQGGDSNQPQHF.

This clonotype was counted a few times. The chain carries TRBV4-1 and TRBJ2-5; perhaps TRBD2 as D (6 bases). V lost 3 bases and J lost 2, with 10 bases in between. Germline V CDR1 and CDR2: MGHRA, YSYEKL. The CDR3 spans 14 residues. DNA of the CDR3: TGCGCCAGCAGCCATCGGACTACGCAAGAGACCCAGTACTTC. This translates into CASSHRTTQETQYF.

In this sample, this clonotype turned up a few times. V usage is TRBV28 and J usage is TRBJ1-2; D call uncertain. This CDR3 contains 13 residues. Trimming cost V 5 bases and J 3 bases, with 10 bases left between them. CDR1 and CDR2 (germline): MDHEN, SYDVKM. The CDR3 nucleotides read TGTGCCAGCAGTCCCAACGGGTACTATGGCTACACCTTC. Translating it yields CASSPNGYYGYTF.